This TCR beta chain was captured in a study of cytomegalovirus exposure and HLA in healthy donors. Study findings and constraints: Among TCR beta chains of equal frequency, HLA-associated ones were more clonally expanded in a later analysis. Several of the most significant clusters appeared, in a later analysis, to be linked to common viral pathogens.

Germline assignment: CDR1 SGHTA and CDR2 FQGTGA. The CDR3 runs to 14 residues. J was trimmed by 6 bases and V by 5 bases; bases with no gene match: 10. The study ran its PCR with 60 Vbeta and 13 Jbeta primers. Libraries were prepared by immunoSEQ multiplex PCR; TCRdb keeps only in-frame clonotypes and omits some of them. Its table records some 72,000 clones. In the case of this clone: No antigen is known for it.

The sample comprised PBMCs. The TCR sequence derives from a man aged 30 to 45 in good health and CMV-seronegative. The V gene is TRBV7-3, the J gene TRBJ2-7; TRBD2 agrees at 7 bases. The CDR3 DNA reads TGTGCCAGCAGCCAGAATCGGGGGGAGGGCGAGCAGTACTTC. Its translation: CASSQNRGEGEQYF.